This T cell receptor (beta chain) was documented in a study of shared T cell receptors in the human thymus. CDR3 length equals 14 residues. Trimming pared 7 bases from V and 0 bases from J, leaving 12 bases between. CDR1 and CDR2 (germline): MNHEY, SMNVEV (reference sequence). Measured with immunoSEQ multiplex PCR; TCRdb has only the in-frame clones, and not every one. The sample lists about 380,000 clones, 95% occurring once. Sequences were obtained from thymocytes. The TCR was taken from a human donor. This chain links TRBV27 with TRBJ1-1, with D unclear. CDR3 sequence (DNA): TGTGCCAGCATCCCCAGTTCCGTGAACACTGAAGCTTTCTTT. Its protein product is CASIPSSVNTEAFF.